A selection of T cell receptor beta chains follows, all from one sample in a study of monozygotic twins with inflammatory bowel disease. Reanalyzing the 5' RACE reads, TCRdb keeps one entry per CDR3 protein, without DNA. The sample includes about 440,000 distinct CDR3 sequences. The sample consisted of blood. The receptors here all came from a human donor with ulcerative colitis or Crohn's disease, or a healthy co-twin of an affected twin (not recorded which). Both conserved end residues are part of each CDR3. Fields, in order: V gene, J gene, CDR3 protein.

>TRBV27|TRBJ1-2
CASSLASGGNYGYTF
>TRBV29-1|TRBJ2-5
CSVESARSGEETQYF
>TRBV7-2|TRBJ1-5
CASSSTGYNQPQHF
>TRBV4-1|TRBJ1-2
CASSQDDRNPYGYTF
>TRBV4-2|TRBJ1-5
CASSPGQGGSQPQHF
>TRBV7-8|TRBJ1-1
CASSLVTGRPEAFF
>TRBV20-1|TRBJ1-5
CSATVSNQPQHF
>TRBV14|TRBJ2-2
CASSLTDYTGELFF
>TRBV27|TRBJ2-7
CASKGQGAVNEQYF
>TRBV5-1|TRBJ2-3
CASSSGQGAISTDTQYF
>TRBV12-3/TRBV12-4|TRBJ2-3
CASSPGLGLSTDTQYF
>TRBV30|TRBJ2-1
CACRTSGAQFSIF
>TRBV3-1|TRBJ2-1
CASSQDWTYNEQFF
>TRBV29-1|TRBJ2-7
CSVERDYEQYF
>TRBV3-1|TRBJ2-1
CASSQAGLAGGLSDNEQFF
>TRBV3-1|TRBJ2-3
CASSQAKSAQYF
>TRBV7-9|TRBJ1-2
CASSLVGEENGYTF
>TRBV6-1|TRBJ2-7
CASRTLDTGYEQYF
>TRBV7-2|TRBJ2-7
CASSLGSSGSRYEQYF
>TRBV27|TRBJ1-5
CASSVRGDQPQHF
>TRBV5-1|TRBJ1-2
CASSLDLGGYTF
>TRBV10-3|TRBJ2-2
CAISESAPRGELFF
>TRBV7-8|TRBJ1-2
CASSQLLMTQGYGYTF
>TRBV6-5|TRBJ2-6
CASSYGRGTQANVLTF
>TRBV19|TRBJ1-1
CASRLGTANTEAFF
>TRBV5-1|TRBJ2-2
CASSPTDRGTGELFF
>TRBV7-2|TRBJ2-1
CASSLSGRIQFF
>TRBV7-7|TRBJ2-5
CASSLQGALGETQYF
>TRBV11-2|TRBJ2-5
CASSLDGRQQETQYF
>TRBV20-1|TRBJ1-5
CSARGSGEWPQHF
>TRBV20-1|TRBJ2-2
CSARTGGRAVTGELFF
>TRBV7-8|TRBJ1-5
CASSSDPGTAYYQPQHF
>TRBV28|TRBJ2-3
CASSPKPGVYTDTQYF
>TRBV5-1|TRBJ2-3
CASSLLDSTDTQYF
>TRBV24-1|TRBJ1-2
CATSDNLQGEGYTF
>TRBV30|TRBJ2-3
CASSRRSFDTQYF
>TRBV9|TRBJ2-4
CASSRDLAKNIQYF
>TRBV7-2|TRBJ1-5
CASSASGTGGGSQHF
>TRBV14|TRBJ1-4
CASSQDFGPDEKLFF
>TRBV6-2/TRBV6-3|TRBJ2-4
CASSSTGTKNIQYF
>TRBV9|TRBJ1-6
CASSPGQGLGSPLHF
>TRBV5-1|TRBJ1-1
CASSQNTASTEAFF
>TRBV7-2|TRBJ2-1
CASRKRIAGGSYNEQFF